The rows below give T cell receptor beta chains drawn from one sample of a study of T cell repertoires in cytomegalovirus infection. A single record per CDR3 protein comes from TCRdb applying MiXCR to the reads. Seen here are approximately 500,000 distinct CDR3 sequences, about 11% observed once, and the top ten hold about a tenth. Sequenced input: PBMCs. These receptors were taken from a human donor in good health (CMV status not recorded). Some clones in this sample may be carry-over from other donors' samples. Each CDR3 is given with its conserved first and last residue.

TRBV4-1,CASSQVWSVGADQPQHF
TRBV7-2,CASSLALRSGELFF
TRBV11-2,CASSLDPRGPPFF
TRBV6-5,CASSYSGGAYNEQFF
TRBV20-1,CSARTSRPLATTRTYEQYF
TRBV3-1,CASSHRTAGGPSYNEQFF
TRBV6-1,CASRTRTSGRLRGEQYF
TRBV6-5,CASSPRTPRNEQFF
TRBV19,CASTYAGGELFF
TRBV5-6,CASSLYESEAFF
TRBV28,CASSPGGPPRNGYTF
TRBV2,CASSGQGAGLSSYEQYF
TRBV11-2,CASSWVPLRPGELFF
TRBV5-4,CASSLFGADTQYF
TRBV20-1,CSAKGGLSNQPQHF
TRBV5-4,CASRRQGGPYEQYF
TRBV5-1,CASSRGQSMNTEAFF
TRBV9,CASSVGRGLSTEAFF
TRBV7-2,CASARGDTQYF
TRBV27,CASTPSLSGANVLTF
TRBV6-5,CASSYSGLAGFGVSYEQYF
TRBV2,CASSEALRYEQYF
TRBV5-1,CASSPGTSDTGELFF
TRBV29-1,CSVERTGDSYEQYF
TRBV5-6,CASSPTGFYGYTF
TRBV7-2,CASSLYGGAGYEQYF